This T cell receptor (beta chain) was sequenced for a study of response to subunit inactivated influenza vaccine. Overall study findings and caveats: Authors suggested each seasonal flu vaccination may recruit only limited numbers of new T cells.

MiXCR was run by TCRdb on the RT-PCR reads, yielding one entry per CDR3 protein. This sample yields about 500,000 distinct CDR3 sequences, of which more than 15% are seen a single time; 2.5% to 3.5% belongs to the top ten. On this clonotype: Its antigen remains unidentified.

The sample in question was CD4+ T cells sorted from PBMCs, obtained about 23 months after vaccination. This TCR derives from a man between 45 and 75 years old who received an inactivated influenza vaccine.

The CDR3 is CASSLGGRAEEQYF. CDR3 DNA: TGCGCCAGCAGCTTAGGCGGCAGGGCCGAAGAGCAGTACTTC. The rearrangement joins TRBV5-1 to TRBJ2-7; perhaps TRBD1 as D (5 bases). The CDR3 is 14 residues long. V lost 2 bases and J 7 bases, leaving 16 bases between the germline ends. CDR1 SGHRS and CDR2 YFSETQ come from the germline V gene.